This T cell receptor (beta chain) was recovered during a study of tumor-infiltrating lymphocytes in localized non-small cell lung cancer. Study as a whole: Several tumor histologies, both smoking statuses, and some post-neoadjuvant chemotherapy samples were included. Points from the study as a whole: IM1 and IM2 tumors showed no difference in T-cell fraction. Each assay used a separate piece of the same tissue.

Produced via immunoSEQ multiplex PCR; TCRdb's table is partial and in-frame only. The data hold some 10,000 clones, with 50% to 75% observed a single time. Concerning this clone itself: The antigen is unknown.

V shed 6 bases, J shed 13 bases, and the junction held 13 bases outside the gene matches. Germline V lookup: CDR1 MNHEY, CDR2 SVGAGI. The CDR3 has 13 residues. This chain uses TRBV6-5 with TRBJ1-2, with 8 bases lining up with TRBD1. This clonotype was sampled from a human donor with non-small cell lung cancer. The material sequenced was uninvolved lung tissue not adjacent to the tumor. CDR3 DNA: TGTGCCAGCAGCCACGGACAGGGAAGCCCCATCACCTTC. Translating it yields CASSHGQGSPITF.